This T cell receptor beta chain was identified in a study of T cells after yellow fever vaccination (dated by TCRdb to the late 2010s). In terms of the full investigation: The SMART-Seq v4 Ultra Low Input RNA kit was used to prepare libraries from fractions with low cell numbers. The cohort comprised two healthy male donors, one aged 18 to 30 and one aged 30 to 40 years. Blood was collected at multiple timepoints before and after primary and secondary immunization, and bulk PBMC replicates and cell subsets were isolated. To follow T-cell clones before and after primary and booster YFV17D yellow fever vaccination, bulk TCR alpha and beta repertoires were sequenced over time.

Notes on this clonotype: Its antigen target is currently unknown. No much larger clone is present one base from it, and per-base qualities are unavailable.

According to the study, the label for this sample's treatment or condition signals: live attenuated yellow fever vaccine strain. At each blood-draw timepoint, two biological replicates of bulk PBMCs were collected. PBMCs were isolated from peripheral blood using a standard Ficoll-Paque protocol. RNA was extracted with TriZol from bulk PBMCs, CD4 and CD8 fractions, and dextramer-positive and dextramer-negative fractions. TCR cDNA was synthesized by 5'RACE template switching, which introduced a universal primer site and unique molecular identifiers. cDNA synthesis was primed from both the TCR alpha and TCR beta constant segments. Two PCR steps were used to amplify libraries, with sample barcodes and sequencing adapters being added in the second step. Sequencing of libraries was performed on Illumina HiSeq 2500 (2x100 bp) or NovaSeq (2x150 bp). Regarding the original processing steps: MIGEC was used to demultiplex reads and collapse the reads into UMI consensus sequences, and MiXCR was used for V(D)J alignment. Using edgeR on replicate PBMC samples, clonotypes were called vaccine-responding if FDR was below 0.01 and the log2 fold change was above 5 up to day 15. Each bulk clonotype was labeled CD4 or CD8 based on which sequenced repertoire, CD4 or CD8, contained the clonotype at higher abundance. In-frame beta chains were kept once TCRdb had trimmed the public reads at Q25 with fastp and called clones with MiXCR. CDR3 protein duplicates are merged, each entry listing the most common genes and DNA. TCRdb, not the authors, supplied the V and J calls. The sample has 450,000 to 600,000 distinct CDR3 sequences on record, 17% of them singletons. The ten most abundant clones make up roughly 17% of the sample.

The V end gives up 3 bases and the J end 8 bases, leaving 8 bases in the junction not matched to a gene. The germline V gene yields MGHRA for CDR1 and YSYEKL for CDR2. The CDR3, cysteine through phenylalanine, is 16 amino acids long. Kept here is only the CDR3 DNA, which spans 48 bases and is read in frame from base 1. Findings and caveats that apply to the study as a whole: After the booster, most of the clones that had expanded following primary vaccination were detected again (almost 98% of CD4 and 80% to 90% of CD8), which suggests that memory was broadly maintained. The secondary T-cell response was weaker than the primary response but faster, peaking on day 5 instead of day 15. A small fraction of clonotypes appeared in both the CD4 and CD8 compartments, likely as a result of convergent recombination. Only two donors were included in the study, so the extent to which the findings can be generalized is limited. Computational filtering was needed because FACS-sorted repertoires could contain abundant contaminating clonotypes from the bulk population.

The chain is made from TRBV4-1 and TRBJ1-4, with 11 bases in between that match TRBD1. The sequence derives from a young man who received the YFV17D yellow fever vaccine. Material: PBMCs, obtained about 5 days after the first yellow fever vaccination. The encoded CDR3 is CASSHWTGGTEEKLFF. The DNA is TGCGCCAGCAGCCATTGGACAGGGGGCACAGAGGAAAAACTGTTTTTT.